Listed below are T cell receptor beta chains from one sample, sequenced in a study of shared clonotypes between healthy human individuals. Here immunoSEQ multiplex PCR was the method, and the copy in TCRdb shows in-frame clones only, minus some. The sample has about 490,000 clones, over 65% seen once; the top ten hold about an eighth. Specimen: PBMCs. Receptors originate from a woman in her 40s in good health. Some clones in this sample may be carry-over from other donors' samples. Each CDR3 is given with its conserved first and last residue. Each record gives: J gene, clone size, D gene, V gene, CDR3 DNA, CDR3 protein. D genes are given only for firm matches. Rows may omit the clone size; those that give it use once, few, many or a size class.

>TRBJ1-1|.|TRBD1|TRBV29-1
TGCAGCGTCCTAGGGGGCGAAGGGGCTGAAGCTTTCTTT
CSVLGGEGAEAFF
>TRBJ1-1|.|TRBD1|TRBV28
TGTGCCAGCAGTGCCAGGGACAGGAACACTGAAGCTTTCTTT
CASSARDRNTEAFF
>TRBJ2-1|.|TRBD2|TRBV9
TGTGCCAGCAGCGCTAGCGGGAGAATCGATGAGCAGTTCTTC
CASSASGRIDEQFF
>TRBJ2-5|.|.|TRBV5-1
TGCGCCAGCCTGGCTTCGGGGGACAGACAAGAGACCCAGTACTTC
CASLASGDRQETQYF
>TRBJ1-4|.|.|TRBV4-1
TGCGCCAGCAGCAGGGCTGAAAAACTGTTTTTT
CASSRAEKLFF
>TRBJ1-2|few|.|TRBV28
TGTGCCAGCAGTTTACCGGGGTATGTGGGCTACACCTTC
CASSLPGYVGYTF
>TRBJ2-3|once|.|TRBV5-1
TGCGCCAGCAGCTTGAGTGGTTTCACAGATACGCAGTATTTT
CASSLSGFTDTQYF
>TRBJ1-5|few|.|TRBV9
TGTGCCAGCAGCGTAAGGAGCTCGGCGAGTCAGCCCCAGCATTTT
CASSVRSSASQPQHF
>TRBJ2-3|.|.|TRBV5-1
TGCGCCAGCAGCTTGGTGGGCAGGGGCACAGATACGCAGTATTTT
CASSLVGRGTDTQYF
>TRBJ1-1|few|.|TRBV5-4
TGTGCCAGCAGCTTGAGGACAGCCGACACTGAAGCTTTCTTT
CASSLRTADTEAFF
>TRBJ1-5|.|TRBD1|TRBV2
TGTGCCAGCAGTGAAGACAGGGGAGGGGGTCAGCCCCAGCATTTT
CASSEDRGGGQPQHF
>TRBJ2-1|.|TRBD2|TRBV27
TGTGCCAGCACAATGGGGTGGCGGGAGGGCCTCGATGAGCAGTTCTTC
CASTMGWREGLDEQFF
>TRBJ2-7|once|.|TRBV28
TGTGCCACCTCAAGCGGAGGGGACTCCTACGAGCAGTACTTC
CATSSGGDSYEQYF
>TRBJ2-1|once|TRBD2|TRBV11-2
TGTGCCAGCAGCTTCCGACTAGCGGGAGGGAATACCTACAATGAGCAGTTCTTC
CASSFRLAGGNTYNEQFF
>TRBJ2-1|.|.|TRBV5-1
TGCGCCAGCAGCTACCCAGGGGGGACCTACAATGAGCAGTTCTTC
CASSYPGGTYNEQFF
>TRBJ2-7|few|TRBD2|TRBV27
TGTGCCAGCAGTTTGGCCGGGACTAGCGCCTACGAGCAGTACTTC
CASSLAGTSAYEQYF
>TRBJ1-1|.|TRBD1|TRBV7-3
TGTGCCAGCAGCAAGGGACAGGGGTTGGGCACTGAAGCTTTCTTT
CASSKGQGLGTEAFF
>TRBJ2-7|once|.|TRBV30
TGTGCCTGGATGCCCCTTGCCCCCGGGACAACTAGCCCCTACGAGCAGTACTTC
CAWMPLAPGTTSPYEQYF
>TRBJ2-1|.|.|TRBV7-2
TGTGCCAGCAGCTTAGCTGGCCTGCACAATGAGCAGTTCTTC
CASSLAGLHNEQFF
>TRBJ2-5|.|TRBD2|TRBV11-2
TGTGCCAGCAGCTTAGGACTAGCGGCCCAAGAGACCCAGTACTTC
CASSLGLAAQETQYF
>TRBJ2-7|.|.|TRBV13
TGTGCCAGCAGTCGCGACCCGGCAGAGCAGTACTTC
CASSRDPAEQYF
>TRBJ2-7|.|TRBD2|TRBV7-2
TGTGCCAGCAGCTTCATCCACGGACTAGGTCGGGAGCAGTACTTC
CASSFIHGLGREQYF
>TRBJ2-2|.|.|TRBV10-3
TGTGCCATCAGTGAGTCTGGGGCGGCGAACACCGGGGAGCTGTTTTTT
CAISESGAANTGELFF
>TRBJ1-1|.|TRBD1|TRBV18
TGTGCCAGCTCGCCACGCGCCCTCAGGGGGCAAAACACTGAAGCTTTCTTT
CASSPRALRGQNTEAFF